The entry below gives a single T cell receptor beta chain sequence along with its context. Its antigen remains unidentified. The V segment lost 10 bases and the J segment 0 bases; nucleotides outside the gene matches: 7. The CDR3 has 14 amino acids. Germline CDR1 is ENHRY and CDR2 is SYGVKD. This sample is drawn from a study of metastatic and nonmetastatic thyroid tumors. Study overall: Repertoire data that came from the blood and tumor or nodule tissue of malignant and benign thyroid patients were compared.

Every patient underwent thyroid surgery untreated. Broader study findings: Malignant thyroid tumors reportedly had TCR beta diversity that was significantly higher than in benign nodules, in blood and tumor.

Per the original methods: The study's classifier, a distant-metastasis tool for papillary thyroid cancer, was built using CDR3 differences across clinicopathological groups. TCRdb re-called the PCR reads through MiXCR. The authors' filters were not applied to this entry. The sample has roughly 14,000 clones; more than 20% are singletons. Sample: blood. This TCR was recovered from a female donor with papillary thyroid cancer or a benign thyroid nodule (not recorded which). Some clones in this sample may be carry-over from other donors' samples. V gene TRBV10-3 combines with J gene TRBJ2-3; 7 nucleotides line up with TRBD2. The CDR3 DNA sequence: TGTGCCACCAGGCCGACTAGCAGCACAGATACGCAGTATTTT. Translation: CATRPTSSTDTQYF.